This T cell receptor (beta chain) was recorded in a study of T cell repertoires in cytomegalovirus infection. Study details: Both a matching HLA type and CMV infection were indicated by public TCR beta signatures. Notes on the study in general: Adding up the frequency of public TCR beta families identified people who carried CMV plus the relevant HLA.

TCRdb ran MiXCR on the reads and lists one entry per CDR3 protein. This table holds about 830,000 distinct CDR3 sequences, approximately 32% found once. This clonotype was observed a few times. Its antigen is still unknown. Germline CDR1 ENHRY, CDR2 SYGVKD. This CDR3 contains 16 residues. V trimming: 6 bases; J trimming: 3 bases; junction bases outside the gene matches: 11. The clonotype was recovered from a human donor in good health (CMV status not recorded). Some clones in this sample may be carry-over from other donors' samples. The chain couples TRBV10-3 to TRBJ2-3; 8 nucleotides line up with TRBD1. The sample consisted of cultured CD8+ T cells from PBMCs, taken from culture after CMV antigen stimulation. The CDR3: CAIRLRTGQMTDTQYF. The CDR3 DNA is TGTGCCATCAGACTAAGGACAGGGCAGATGACAGATACGCAGTATTTT.